These 23 T cell receptor beta chains came from one sample sequenced in a study of shared clonotypes between healthy human individuals. Profiling relied on immunoSEQ multiplex PCR, and the TCRdb table lists in-frame clones only, not all of them. The data contain some 300,000 clones, about 73% of them singletons. Source material: memory CD4+ T cells sorted from blood. The subset is: CD45RA-negative fraction. These receptors were collected from a man under 40 in good health.

This chain links TRBV5-6 with TRBJ1-1; tentatively, D is TRBD1 (6 bases). The CDR3 consists of 19 residues. From germline, CDR1 is SGHDT and CDR2 YYEEEE. Trimming took off 4 bases at V and 0 bases at J, with 25 bases between the two ends. In DNA, the CDR3 is TGTGCCAGCAGCCCGGTTGTAAAAGCGGGACACTACATGAACACTGAAGCTTTCTTT. Translated: CASSPVVKAGHYMNTEAFF.

The rearrangement uses TRBV28 and TRBJ1-2, with D tentatively TRBD1 (6 bases). The germline gives CDR1 MDHEN, CDR2 SYDVKM. V was cut by 1 base and J by 4 bases, with 10 bases left in between. There are 14 residues in the CDR3. Written as DNA, the CDR3 is TGTGCCAGCAGTTTATCCGAGACAGGCTATGGCTACACCTTC. Translated: CASSLSETGYGYTF.

V usage is TRBV20-1 and J usage is TRBJ1-2; no clear D gene. V shed 7 bases and J shed 7 bases, with 10 bases lying between them. Germline assignment: CDR1 DFQATT and CDR2 SNEGSKA (reference sequence). This CDR3 is 10 amino acids long. In nucleotides, the CDR3 is TGCAGTGTACCCCATTCTGGCTACACCTTC. This sequence encodes CSVPHSGYTF.

This chain uses TRBV5-1 with TRBJ1-1, with D unclear. Germline V gene lookup returns CDR1 SGHRS and CDR2 YFSETQ. CDR3 size: 16 residues. V lost 0 bases, J lost 0 bases, and 12 bases lay in between. CDR3 protein: CASSLDFGLMNTEAFF. The CDR3 DNA sequence: TGCGCCAGCAGCTTGGATTTTGGTCTCATGAACACTGAAGCTTTCTTT.

This clone was detected only a few times. J is TRBJ2-1 and V is TRBV6-6; perhaps D is TRBD1 or TRBD2 (5 bases each). Germline V lookup: CDR1 MNHNY, CDR2 SVGAGI (reference sequence). The V and J ends lost 4 bases and 8 bases respectively, with 18 bases between them. The CDR3 is made up of 15 amino acids. CDR3 region: CASSFGTVWGYEQFF. CDR3 sequence (DNA): TGTGCCAGCAGTTTTGGGACCGTGTGGGGCTATGAGCAGTTCTTC.

The chain links TRBV5-6 to TRBJ2-7; no definite D call. V was pared by 2 bases and J by 5 bases, with 8 bases between. CDR3 length: 12 residues. Germline V gene data show CDR1 as SGHDT and CDR2 as YYEEEE. The CDR3 DNA follows: TGTGCCAGCAGCTTCCCCAGCCACGAGCAGTACTTC. Amino acids: CASSFPSHEQYF. The complete variable domain, with remaining parts taken from reference TRBV5-6 and TRBJ2-7, reads DAGVTQSPTHLIKTRGQQVTLRCSPKSGHDTVSWYQQALGQGPQFIFQYYEEEERQRGNFPDRFSGHQFPNYSSELNVNALLLGDSALYLCASSFPSHEQYFGPGTRLTVT.

The chain links TRBV10-1 to TRBJ2-3; tentative D call: TRBD2 (6 bases). Germline CDR1 is WNHNN and CDR2 is SYGVQD (reference sequence). Trimming removed 3 bases at V and 4 bases at J, with 17 bases between. This CDR3 is built from 16 residues. The CDR3 sequence is CASSDLAGRGPDTQYF. CDR3 nucleotide sequence: TGCGCCAGCAGTGATTTGGCTGGGCGGGGTCCAGATACGCAGTATTTT.

This rearrangement joins TRBV6-6 to TRBJ2-2; TRBD1 matches 8 bases. Looked up from germline, CDR1 is MNHNY and CDR2 is SVGAGI (reference sequence). V shed 4 bases and J 1 base; nucleotides not matched to a gene: 2. The CDR3 is 15 residues long. The CDR3 here is CASSWGQENTGELFF. CDR3 bases: TGTGCCAGCAGTTGGGGACAGGAGAACACCGGGGAGCTGTTTTTT.

This chain joins TRBV7-9 and TRBJ2-2, with D tentatively TRBD2 (6 bases). The V end was cut by 6 bases, the J end by 6 bases, with 20 bases between. In germline, CDR1 is SEHNR, CDR2 FQNEAQ (reference sequence). CDR3 length: 16 amino acids. The CDR3 DNA is TGTGCCAGCAGTTTTCGACTAGTTATCGGCTCCGGGGAGCTGTTTTTT. Its translation is CASSFRLVIGSGELFF. The full variable domain, completed using reference TRBV7-9 and TRBJ2-2, is DTGVSQNPRHKITKRGQNVTFRCDPISEHNRLYWYRQTLGQGPEFLTYFQNEAQLEKSRLLSDRFSAERPKGSFSTLEIQRTEQGDSAMYLCASSFRLVIGSGELFFGEGSRLTVL.

This clone was seen once. The chain recombines TRBV5-6 with TRBJ2-1; D remains unclear. With 4 bases removed from V and 10 bases from J, the gap between germline ends came to 9 bases. The germline CDR1 and CDR2 sequences are SGHDT and YYEEEE. The CDR3 has 11 residues. CDR3 DNA: TGTGCCAGCAGCCAGAACCTAGAGCAGTTCTTC. It yields the protein CASSQNLEQFF.

As for this clone: At one boundary the junction diverges from the germline segment, which might be a read error. The chain recombines TRBV20-1 with TRBJ2-7; 9 positions match TRBD1. The CDR3 is 11 amino acids. Germline loops: CDR1 DFQATT, CDR2 SNEGSKA (reference sequence). CDR3 nucleotides: TGCAGTGCTAGCGATCCGGGACAGGGACATTTC. It yields the protein CSASDPGQGHF.

Concerning this clone itself: The sample contains more than one DNA sequence encoding this CDR3. The V gene is TRBV18, the J gene TRBJ2-7, with D perhaps matching TRBD2 (7 bases). The CDR3 has 13 amino acids. CDR1 is KGHSH and CDR2 is LQKENI in the germline V gene. V was shortened by 3 bases and J by 7 bases, with 13 bases between the two germline ends. The CDR3 spells CASSPRGGGEQYF. Here the CDR3 DNA reads TGTGCCAGCTCACCGAGAGGGGGGGGAGAGCAGTACTTC. The full variable domain, in which reference TRBV18 and TRBJ2-7 provide the parts outside the CDR3, is NAGVMQNPRHLVRRRGQEARLRCSPMKGHSHVYWYRQLPEEGLKFMVYLQKENIIDESGMPKERFSAEFPKEGPSILRIQQVVRGDSAAYFCASSPRGGGEQYFGPGTRLTVT.

The CDR3 sequence is CASGFLGGAKAFF. The CDR3 coding sequence is TGTGCTAGTGGTTTCCTCGGGGGGGCAAAAGCTTTCTTT. The J gene is TRBJ1-1, the V gene TRBV12-5, with a weak D call TRBD1 (6 bases). This CDR3 is 13 amino acids long. Trimming took off 3 bases at V and 9 bases at J, with 14 bases between the two ends. Germline assignment: CDR1 LGHNT and CDR2 FRNRAP.

J is TRBJ1-6 and V is TRBV2; tentative D call: TRBD1 (5 bases). Germline values: CDR1 SNHLY, CDR2 FYNNEI. V was pared by 4 bases and J by 7 bases, with 11 bases between. This CDR3 spans 14 amino acids. This CDR3 reads CASSVGVVNSPLHF. DNA for the CDR3: TGTGCCAGCAGTGTGGGGGTCGTAAATTCACCCCTCCACTTT.

On this clone: A read error may account for a junction end that differs from germline. The V gene is TRBV7-7, the J gene TRBJ2-5; D is undetermined. CDR1 and CDR2 (germline): SSHAT, FNYEAQ (reference sequence). This CDR3 contains 13 residues. The CDR3 is CASSYKGGETQYF. The CDR3 DNA follows: TGTGCTAGCAGCTATAAGGGCGGAGAGACCCAGTACTTC.

This sequence joins TRBV20-1 and TRBJ2-7, with D hard to call. Looked up from germline, CDR1 is DFQATT and CDR2 is SNEGSKA (reference sequence). CDR3 length equals 11 residues. With 5 bases removed from V and 3 bases from J, the gap between germline ends came to 8 bases. CDR3 in amino acids: CSAHLGYEQYF. In DNA, the CDR3 is TGCAGTGCTCACCTCGGCTACGAGCAGTACTTC.

This chain connects TRBV7-3 to TRBJ2-1; perhaps TRBD2 as D (5 bases). Germline V gene lookup returns CDR1 SGHTA and CDR2 FQGTGA. Trimming took 0 bases from V and 7 from J, leaving 7 bases between them. The CDR3 is made up of 13 amino acids. The CDR3 coding sequence is TGTGCCAGCAGCTTAACGCCGGGGAATGAGCAGTTCTTC. Protein: CASSLTPGNEQFF.

This chain connects TRBV4-3 to TRBJ2-7; D is possibly TRBD1 (6 bases). V lost 1 base and J 1 base, leaving 11 bases between the germline ends. The length of the CDR3 is 15 residues. Germline CDR1 reads LGHNA; CDR2 reads YSLEER. As DNA, the CDR3 is TGCGCCAGCAGCCAAGGGGAAGGACAGTCCTACGAGCAGTACTTC. This sequence encodes CASSQGEGQSYEQYF.

The chain joins TRBV11-2 to TRBJ2-2, with a tentative D call TRBD1 (6 bases). The CDR3 is 14 residues long. Trimming took off 8 bases at V and 1 base at J, with 11 bases between the two ends. CDR1 and CDR2 from the germline V gene are SGHAT and FQNNGV. The CDR3 DNA sequence: TGTGCCAGCCGATCAGGGGAGAACACCGGGGAGCTGTTTTTT. Residues: CASRSGENTGELFF.

A note on this clone: Germline and junction disagree at one end, which may indicate a read error. The gene calls are TRBV27 and TRBJ2-3, with D uncertain. The CDR3 has 15 amino acids. Per the germline V gene, CDR1 is MNHEY and CDR2 is SMNVEV (reference sequence). CDR3 residues: CASSTTGRSRDTQYF. The DNA of the CDR3 is TGTGCCAGCAGTACCACCGGCCGCAGCAGAGATACGCAGTATTTT.

The CDR3 DNA reads TGTGCCAGCAGCCAAGTACACCTGCAATCAGCCCAGCATTTT. Its protein is CASSQVHLQSAQHF. The V and J genes are TRBV14 and TRBJ1-5; D is undetermined. Germline CDR1 SGHDN, CDR2 FVKESK. Trimming took 1 base from V and 11 from J, leaving 15 bases between them. The CDR3 consists of 14 residues.

The chain carries TRBV27 and TRBJ2-1, with 11 bases identical to TRBD2. The V gene end was trimmed by 8 bases and the J gene end by 10 bases; junction bases not matched to a gene: 13. This CDR3 has 15 amino acids. CDR1 is MNHEY and CDR2 is SMNVEV in the germline V gene (reference sequence). CDR3 bases: TGTGCCAGCCTCCCCCAACCCAGACTAGCGGGAGAGCAGTTCTTC. It encodes CASLPQPRLAGEQFF.

This chain joins TRBV19 and TRBJ2-3; 11 positions match TRBD2. Germline CDR1 LNHDA, CDR2 SQIVND (reference sequence). Trimming cost V 6 bases and J 2 bases; bases outside gene matches: 4. The CDR3 is 15 residues long. The CDR3 bases are TGTGCCAGTAGGCAACTAGCGGGGGCCACAGATACGCAGTATTTT. Protein: CASRQLAGATDTQYF.